The present T cell receptor (beta chain) was sequenced within a study of T cells in localized non-small cell lung cancer. Overall study results and limits: In uninvolved adjacent lung, T cell clonality reached its highest value, exceeding tumor.

The table came from immunoSEQ multiplex PCR; TCRdb's copy has only in-frame clones and leaves some out. Of over 50,000 clones in the sample, 90% were seen once. Trimming took 10 bases from V and 4 from J, leaving 14 bases between them. Germline V lookup: CDR1 SGHDN, CDR2 FVKESK. CDR3 length: 13 residues. Comment on this clone: Its antigen is unidentified.

The chain combines TRBV14 with TRBJ1-5, with D maybe TRBD1 (6 bases). This clonotype originated in a woman aged 40-75 years with stage I lung adenocarcinoma. This material consisted of peripheral blood, taken before any cancer treatment. The CDR3, as DNA: TGTGCCACCCAACAGGGCGCAAATCAGCCCCAGCATTTT. This translates into CATQQGANQPQHF.